This T cell receptor beta chain was obtained from a study of metastatic and nonmetastatic thyroid tumors. Study context: Repertoires from malignant and benign thyroid patients were compared across blood and tumor or nodule tissue. Study-level points and caveats: Within blood and tumor, benign nodules reportedly had significantly lower TCR beta diversity than malignant thyroid tumors did.

The CDR3 is 13 residues long. Trimming stripped 4 bases from V and 1 base from J, with 7 bases between. Per the germline V gene, CDR1 is SGHDN and CDR2 is FVKESK. In the original workflow: What underpinned the distant-metastasis classifier for papillary thyroid cancer was the set of CDR3 differences across clinicopathological groups. Using MiXCR, TCRdb re-called clones from the PCR reads. The V and J calls here are based on TCRdb, not the publication. The sample holds around 65,000 clones, approximately 14% seen once. Prior to thyroid surgery, none of the patients had received any treatment. The table lists this clone with many counts. Antigen specificity is unknown.

Input material: blood. This TCR was sampled from a male donor with papillary thyroid cancer or a benign thyroid nodule (not recorded which). Some clones in this sample may be carry-over from other donors' samples. V and J are TRBV14 and TRBJ1-1; the D gene is possibly TRBD1 (5 bases). CDR3 residues: CASSRGQNTEAFF. CDR3 sequence (DNA): TGTGCCAGCAGCCGAGGACAGAACACTGAAGCTTTCTTT.